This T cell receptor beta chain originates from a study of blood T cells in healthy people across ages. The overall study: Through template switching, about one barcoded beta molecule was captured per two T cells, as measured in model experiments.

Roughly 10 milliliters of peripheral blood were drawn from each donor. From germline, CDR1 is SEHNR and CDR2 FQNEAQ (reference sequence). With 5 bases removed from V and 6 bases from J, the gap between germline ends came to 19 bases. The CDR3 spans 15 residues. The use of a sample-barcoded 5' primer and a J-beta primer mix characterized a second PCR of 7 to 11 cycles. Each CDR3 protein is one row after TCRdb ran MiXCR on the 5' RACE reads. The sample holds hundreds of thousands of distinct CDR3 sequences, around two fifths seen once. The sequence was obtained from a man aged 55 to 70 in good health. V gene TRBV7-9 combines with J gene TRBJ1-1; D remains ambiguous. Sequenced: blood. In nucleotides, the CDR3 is TGTGCCAGCAGCCCCCAGAGTCACGTGGCAGCTGAAGCTTTCTTT. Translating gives CASSPQSHVAAEAFF.